The 8 T cell receptor beta chains reported below all come from one sample, sequenced in a study of blood T cell repertoires in COVID-19. Sequencing used immunoSEQ multiplex PCR; TCRdb keeps in-frame clones, though not all of them. The table records 40,000 or so clones, approximately 89% of them present only once. The sample taken for sequencing was peripheral blood. These receptors originate from a man in his 60s with acute or convalescent COVID-19.

This clone appeared a single time. The chain links TRBV5-8 to TRBJ1-2; tentatively, D is TRBD1 (5 bases). V lost 0 bases and J 0 bases, leaving 9 bases between the germline ends. The CDR3 loop spans 15 amino acids. CDR1 SGHTS and CDR2 YDEGEE come from the germline V gene. DNA of the CDR3: TGTGCCAGCAGCTTGGGACAGCCTACTAACTATGGCTACACCTTC. Translation gives CASSLGQPTNYGYTF. Looking up the rest from reference TRBV5-8 and TRBJ1-2 gives the full variable domain: EAGVTQSPTHLIKTRGQQATLRCSPISGHTSVYWYQQALGLGLQFLLWYDEGEERNRGNFPPRFSGRQFPNYSSELNVNALELEDSALYLCASSLGQPTNYGYTFGSGTRLTVV.

The V gene is TRBV28, the J gene TRBJ1-1, with D uncertain. V lost 2 bases and J lost 0, with 13 bases in between. The CDR3 sequence is 16 residues long. Germline V gives CDR1 MDHEN, CDR2 SYDVKM. The CDR3, as DNA: TGTGCCAGCAGTTTAGTAGGCCGGAGCTTGAACACTGAAGCTTTCTTT. This sequence encodes CASSLVGRSLNTEAFF.

The V gene is TRBV7-3, the J gene TRBJ2-1; 11 bases are shared with TRBD2. This CDR3 is built from 19 residues. Germline loops: CDR1 SGHTA, CDR2 FQGTGA. After removal of 2 bases from V and 4 bases from J, the junction contained 13 bases not matched to a gene. In nucleotides, the CDR3 is TGTGCCAGCAGCTTAGGTAGCGGGAGGGCCACAGGGGGATACAATGAGCAGTTCTTC. Residues: CASSLGSGRATGGYNEQFF.

This chain uses TRBV7-8 with TRBJ2-6; D is unclear. V was pared by 3 bases and J by 3 bases, with 6 bases between. CDR1 and CDR2 (germline): SGHVS, FQNEAQ. This CDR3 has 14 amino acids. The CDR3 DNA follows: TGTGCCAGCAGCTTGCTAGGTGGGGCCAACGTCCTGACTTTC. Translation gives CASSLLGGANVLTF.

The rearrangement links TRBV28 to TRBJ2-1, with D uncertain. The CDR3 totals 12 residues. Trimming pared 5 bases from V and 6 bases from J, leaving 8 bases between. CDR1 MDHEN and CDR2 SYDVKM come from the germline V gene. The CDR3 DNA reads as TGTGCCAGCAGTCCTCGACTCAATGAGCAGTTCTTC. It is translated as CASSPRLNEQFF.

This clone was observed a few times. The chain has TRBV30 and TRBJ1-5; D not resolved. CDR3 length: 13 amino acids. Trimming took 1 base from V and 3 from J, leaving 7 bases between them. The germline V gene encodes CDR1 GTSNPN and CDR2 SVGIG (reference sequence). The CDR3 nucleotides read TGTGCCTGGAGTGGAGGGAACAATCAGCCCCAGCATTTT. Amino acid sequence: CAWSGGNNQPQHF. Supplemented by reference TRBV30 and TRBJ1-5, the full variable domain reads SQTIHQWPATLVQPVGSPLSLECTVEGTSNPNLYWYRQAAGRGLQLLFYSVGIGQISSEVPQNLSASRPQDRQFILSSKKLLLSDSGFYLCAWSGGNNQPQHFGDGTRLSIL.

The chain couples TRBV5-1 to TRBJ1-3; 7 positions agree with TRBD1. CDR1 and CDR2 (germline): SGHRS, YFSETQ. V trimming: 0 bases; J trimming: 0 bases; junction bases outside the gene matches: 6. CDR3 length: 17 residues. The CDR3 DNA follows: TGCGCCAGCAGCTTGGTCCCAGGGGGAAGCTCTGGAAACACCATATATTTT. Protein: CASSLVPGGSSGNTIYF.

The chain has TRBV30 and TRBJ1-1, with D perhaps matching TRBD1 (5 bases). CDR3 size: 16 residues. V was pared by 5 bases and J by 1 base, with 20 bases between. The germline V gene encodes CDR1 GTSNPN and CDR2 SVGIG (reference sequence). This CDR3 reads CAWYGGLGGKNTEAFF. CDR3 sequence (DNA): TGTGCCTGGTATGGTGGGTTGGGGGGGAAGAACACTGAAGCTTTCTTT.